This T cell receptor beta chain was observed in a study of blood T cell repertoires in COVID-19. Germline assignment: CDR1 MNHNS and CDR2 SASEGT. The V gene lost 2 bases and the J gene lost 4 bases, with 11 bases spanning the gap. This CDR3 is 14 amino acids long. The authors' processing: Quantification of nucleated cells was approximated via reference gene primer amplification. Libraries were prepared by immunoSEQ multiplex PCR; TCRdb keeps only in-frame clonotypes and omits some of them. Clone size and the V and J calls come from that table; the DNA yielded D and trimming. The sample contains 120,000 to 150,000 clones, about 90% of which appear only once.

The TCR originated in a man aged 45-65 years who had recovered from COVID-19. The sequenced sample was peripheral blood. The chain carries TRBV6-1 and TRBJ1-2; D unresolved. The CDR3 loop reads CASSERFGGYGYTF. DNA for the CDR3: TGTGCCAGCAGTGAACGTTTCGGAGGCTATGGCTACACCTTC.